Described below is a single TCR beta chain sequence and its context. This specimen belongs to a study of cytomegalovirus exposure and HLA in healthy donors. From germline, CDR1 is ENHRY and CDR2 SYGVKD. The CDR3 length is 12 residues. V lost 3 bases to trimming and J lost 7 bases, with 10 bases between them. The protocol was immunoSEQ multiplex PCR, while the TCRdb copy is restricted to in-frame clones and leaves out a portion. Seen here are 200,000 to 250,000 clones, 85% to 95% observed once, and the top ten hold roughly 1%. This TCR was sampled from a woman aged 18-29 years in good health and CMV-seronegative. V usage is TRBV10-3 and J usage is TRBJ2-7; no firm D call. Sequencing was done on a sample of PBMCs. CDR3 DNA: TGTGCCATCAGTGACAGGCCTGGGGAGCAGTACTTC. Encoded protein: CAISDRPGEQYF.